One and the same sample provided the 2 T cell receptor beta chains below, sequenced in a study of cytomegalovirus exposure and HLA in healthy donors. The PCR made use of 60 Vbeta and 13 Jbeta primers. Libraries were prepared by immunoSEQ multiplex PCR; TCRdb keeps only in-frame clonotypes and omits some of them. The sample lists 150,000 to 180,000 clones, around 70% occurring once. Sequenced: PBMCs. The source of these receptors is a man aged 25-45 years in good health and CMV-seronegative.

This clone was seen a few times. The chain has TRBV4-1 and TRBJ2-7, with TRBD2 identical over 8 bases. V trimming: 2 bases; J trimming: 4 bases; junction bases outside the gene matches: 1. CDR1 and CDR2 from the germline V gene are MGHRA and YSYEKL. CDR3 size: 13 residues. The CDR3 here is CASSQREGYEQYF. In DNA form, the CDR3 reads TGCGCCAGCAGCCAACGGGAGGGATACGAGCAGTACTTC.

In this sample, this clone turned up a few times. The V call is TRBV19, the J call TRBJ2-2; TRBD2 is a possible D gene (5 bases). Trimming stripped 4 bases from V and 6 bases from J, with 12 bases between. Per germline, CDR1 LNHDA and CDR2 SQIVND (reference sequence). The CDR3 is 14 residues long. CDR3 coding DNA: TGTGCCAGTAGTAGCCCGAATAGCGCCGGGGAGCTGTTTTTT. This sequence encodes CASSSPNSAGELFF. The complete variable domain, with remaining parts taken from reference TRBV19 and TRBJ2-2, reads DGGITQSPKYLFRKEGQNVTLSCEQNLNHDAMYWYRQDPGQGLRLIYYSQIVNDFQKGDIAEGYSVSREKKESFPLTVTSAQKNPTAFYLCASSSPNSAGELFFGEGSRLTVL.